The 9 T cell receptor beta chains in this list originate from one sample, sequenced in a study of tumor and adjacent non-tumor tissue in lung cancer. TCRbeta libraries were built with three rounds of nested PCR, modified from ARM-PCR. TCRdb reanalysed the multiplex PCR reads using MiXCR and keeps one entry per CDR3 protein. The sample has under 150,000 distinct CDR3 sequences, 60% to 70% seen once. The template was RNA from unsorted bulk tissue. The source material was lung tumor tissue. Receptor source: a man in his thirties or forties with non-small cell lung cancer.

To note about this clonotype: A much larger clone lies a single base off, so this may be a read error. As DNA, the CDR3 is TGCAGCGTTCAGAACCCGGCATCAGGAACGAATGGCTACACCTTC. Translation: CSVQNPASGTNGYTF. The chain uses TRBV29-1 and TRBJ1-2; no clear D. The CDR3 length is 15 residues. V shed 5 bases and J shed 6 bases, with 22 bases lying between them. CDR1 and CDR2 (germline): SQVTM, ANQGSEA.

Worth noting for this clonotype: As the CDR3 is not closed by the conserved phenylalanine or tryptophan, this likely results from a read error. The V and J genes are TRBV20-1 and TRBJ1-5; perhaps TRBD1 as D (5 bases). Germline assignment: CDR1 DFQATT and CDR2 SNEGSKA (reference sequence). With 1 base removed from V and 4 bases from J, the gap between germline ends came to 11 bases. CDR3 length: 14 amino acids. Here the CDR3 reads CSARVGARNQPQHS. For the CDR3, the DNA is TGCAGTGCTAGAGTCGGGGCCAGAAATCAGCCCCAGCATTCT.

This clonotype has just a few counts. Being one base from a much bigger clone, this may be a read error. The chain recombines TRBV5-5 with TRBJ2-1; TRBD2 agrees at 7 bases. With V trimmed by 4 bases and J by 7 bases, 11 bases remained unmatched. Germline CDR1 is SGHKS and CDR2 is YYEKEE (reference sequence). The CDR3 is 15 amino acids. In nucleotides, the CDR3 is TGTGCCAGCAGCGCGGGACGGGGGGTGTGGAATGAGCAGTTCTTC. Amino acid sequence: CASSAGRGVWNEQFF.

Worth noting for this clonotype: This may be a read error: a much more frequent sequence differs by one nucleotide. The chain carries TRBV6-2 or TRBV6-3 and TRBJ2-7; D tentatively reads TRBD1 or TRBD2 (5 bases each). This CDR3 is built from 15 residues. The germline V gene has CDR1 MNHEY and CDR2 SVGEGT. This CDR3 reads CASSYGDSAGYEHYF. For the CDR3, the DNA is TGTGCCAGCAGTTACGGTGACAGTGCGGGCTACGAGCACTACTTC.

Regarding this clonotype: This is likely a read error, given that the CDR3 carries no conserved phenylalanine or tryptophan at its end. CDR3 nucleotides: TGTGCCAACACCATTATTGGGGGCTACGAGCAGTACCTC. Translating gives CANTIIGGYEQYL. This chain links TRBV6-5 with TRBJ2-7; the D call may be TRBD1 or TRBD2 (5 bases each). The length of the CDR3 is 13 residues. V gave up 10 bases and J gave up 3 bases, with 16 bases separating them. The V gene's germline CDR1 is MNHEY and CDR2 SVGAGI.

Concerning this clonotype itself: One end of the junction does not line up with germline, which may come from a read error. The CDR3 sequence is CASSQGPAMNTEASF. For the CDR3, the DNA is TGCGCCAGCAGCCAAGGGCCTGCGATGAACACTGAAGCTTCCTTT. The V gene is TRBV4-3, the J gene TRBJ1-1; no definite D call. Germline-derived CDR1 and CDR2 are LGHNA and YSLEER. This CDR3 region has 15 residues.

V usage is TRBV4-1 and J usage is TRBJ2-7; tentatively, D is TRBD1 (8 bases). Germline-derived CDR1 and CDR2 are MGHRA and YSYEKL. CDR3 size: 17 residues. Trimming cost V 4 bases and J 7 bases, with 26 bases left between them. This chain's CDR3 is CASSPLYRTGRVHEQYF. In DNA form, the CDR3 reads TGCGCCAGCAGCCCTTTATACCGGACAGGGAGGGTCCATGAGCAGTACTTC.

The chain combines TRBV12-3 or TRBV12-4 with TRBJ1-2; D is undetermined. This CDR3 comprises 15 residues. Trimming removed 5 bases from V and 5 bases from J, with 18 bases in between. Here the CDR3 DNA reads TGTGCCAGCAGTGTCCATCAGGATTTAGGGTATGGCTACACCTTC. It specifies CASSVHQDLGYGYTF.

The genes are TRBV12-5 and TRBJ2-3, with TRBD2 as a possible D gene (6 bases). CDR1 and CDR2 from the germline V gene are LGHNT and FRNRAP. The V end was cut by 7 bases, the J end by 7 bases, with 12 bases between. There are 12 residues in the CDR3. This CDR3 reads CASDRGGNTQYF. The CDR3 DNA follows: TGTGCTAGTGACCGTGGAGGGAATACGCAGTATTTT.